A selection of T cell receptor beta chains follows, all from one sample in a study of response to subunit inactivated influenza vaccine. MiXCR, run by TCRdb on the RT-PCR reads, gives a single entry per CDR3 protein. The sample holds 500,000 to 600,000 distinct CDR3 sequences, 11% seen once. A further study also used this sample, focusing on T cells expressing NK-cell markers.

Sequencing was performed on PBMCs from blood, taken on the day of vaccination. These receptor sequences come from a man aged 50-60 years who received an inactivated influenza vaccine. CDR3s include the opening cysteine and the closing phenylalanine or tryptophan. A D gene is named only where the DNA matches it firmly. Size values are once, few and many counts, or a class for expanded clones, and some rows have none.

v_call: TRBV28
j_call: TRBJ2-3
clone_size: many
d_call: .
cdr3_nt: TGTGCCAGCAGCCGAAGGGACAACCACCGCACAGATACGCAGTATTTT
cdr3_aa: CASSRRDNHRTDTQYF

v_call: TRBV11-2
j_call: TRBJ1-1
clone_size: few
d_call: .
cdr3_nt: TGTGCCAGCAGCTTAGAGTCCATACAGAACACTGAAGCTTTCTTT
cdr3_aa: CASSLESIQNTEAFF

v_call: TRBV25-1
j_call: TRBJ1-4
clone_size: few
d_call: .
cdr3_nt: TGTGCCAGCAGTGAATATGCAGGAGCAACTAATGAAAAACTGTTTTTT
cdr3_aa: CASSEYAGATNEKLFF

v_call: TRBV2
j_call: TRBJ2-1
clone_size: .
d_call: .
cdr3_nt: TGTGCCAGCAGTGTGTGGGGTTCCTACAATGAGCAGTTCTTC
cdr3_aa: CASSVWGSYNEQFF

v_call: TRBV7-8
j_call: TRBJ2-2
clone_size: many
d_call: TRBD1
cdr3_nt: TGTGCCAGCAGCAACACAGGGGGCAACACCGGGGAGCTGTTTTTT
cdr3_aa: CASSNTGGNTGELFF

v_call: TRBV7-9
j_call: TRBJ1-2
clone_size: .
d_call: TRBD1
cdr3_nt: TGTGCCAGCATTGGGACAGGACAGGGTGGCTACACCTTC
cdr3_aa: CASIGTGQGGYTF

v_call: TRBV24-1
j_call: TRBJ2-1
clone_size: few
d_call: .
cdr3_nt: TGTGCCACCAGTGATTTGAGGGGTTCCTACAATGAGCAGTTCTTC
cdr3_aa: CATSDLRGSYNEQFF

v_call: TRBV7-2
j_call: TRBJ2-1
clone_size: .
d_call: TRBD2
cdr3_nt: TGTGCCAGCAGCCGGACTAGGAATCAGTTCTTC
cdr3_aa: CASSRTRNQFF

v_call: TRBV6-2/TRBV6-3
j_call: TRBJ2-1
clone_size: .
d_call: .
cdr3_nt: TGTGCCAGCAGCCCATTTAATGAGCAGTTCTTC
cdr3_aa: CASSPFNEQFF

v_call: TRBV5-1
j_call: TRBJ1-1
clone_size: few
d_call: .
cdr3_nt: TGCGCCAGCAGCTTGGACAGATATGAAGCTTTCTTT
cdr3_aa: CASSLDRYEAFF

v_call: TRBV12-3/TRBV12-4
j_call: TRBJ2-1
clone_size: .
d_call: .
cdr3_nt: TGTGCCAGCAGTTTGAATGGGGGGTACAATGAGCAGTTCTTC
cdr3_aa: CASSLNGGYNEQFF

v_call: TRBV29-1
j_call: TRBJ1-2
clone_size: few
d_call: TRBD1
cdr3_nt: TGCAGCGTGTTCACAGGGGTAGAAGACTACACCTTC
cdr3_aa: CSVFTGVEDYTF

v_call: TRBV12-3/TRBV12-4
j_call: TRBJ2-2
clone_size: .
d_call: .
cdr3_nt: TGTGCCAGCAGTTCCCTTATTGGAAACCGGGAGCTGTTTTTT
cdr3_aa: CASSSLIGNRELFF

v_call: TRBV29-1
j_call: TRBJ2-1
clone_size: .
d_call: TRBD2
cdr3_nt: TGCAGCGTCAAGCCCGGGACTACCTACAATGAGCAGTTCTTC
cdr3_aa: CSVKPGTTYNEQFF

v_call: TRBV5-5
j_call: TRBJ2-5
clone_size: .
d_call: .
cdr3_nt: TGTGCCAGCAACCTGGGGCAGGTGGAGACCCAGTACTTC
cdr3_aa: CASNLGQVETQYF

v_call: TRBV20-1
j_call: TRBJ1-3
clone_size: once
d_call: .
cdr3_nt: TGCAGTGCTAGTAGTTGGCACAGAGACTCTGGAAACACCATATATTTT
cdr3_aa: CSASSWHRDSGNTIYF

v_call: TRBV7-2
j_call: TRBJ2-1
clone_size: few
d_call: TRBD2
cdr3_nt: TGTGCCAGCAGCCCCTCTAGCGGGAGGTCGGGTGAGCAGTTCTTC
cdr3_aa: CASSPSSGRSGEQFF

v_call: TRBV6-5
j_call: TRBJ2-5
clone_size: .
d_call: .
cdr3_nt: TGTGCCAGCAGTTACTCTTACGGGGAAGAGACCCAGTACTTC
cdr3_aa: CASSYSYGEETQYF

v_call: TRBV15
j_call: TRBJ2-5
clone_size: few
d_call: .
cdr3_nt: TGTGCCACCAGCAGAGATCCCCCGAGTCACCAAGAGACCCAGTACTTC
cdr3_aa: CATSRDPPSHQETQYF

v_call: TRBV5-1
j_call: TRBJ2-7
clone_size: many
d_call: .
cdr3_nt: TGCGCCAGCAGCTCCCTTCCGACAGGATCCTACGAGCAGTACTTC
cdr3_aa: CASSSLPTGSYEQYF

v_call: TRBV20-1
j_call: TRBJ2-7
clone_size: few
d_call: .
cdr3_nt: TGCAGTGCTTTGAATTTGGCAGCCGAGATATCCTACGAGCAGTACTTC
cdr3_aa: CSALNLAAEISYEQYF

v_call: TRBV7-8
j_call: TRBJ2-3
clone_size: .
d_call: TRBD2
cdr3_nt: TGTGCCAGCAGCTCAGGACTAGTGGGGTCAGCAGATACGCAGTATTTT
cdr3_aa: CASSSGLVGSADTQYF

v_call: TRBV7-2
j_call: TRBJ2-1
clone_size: .
d_call: .
cdr3_nt: TGTGCCAGCAGCCTATTAGCGGCGGCCTCCTACAATGAGCAGTTCTTC
cdr3_aa: CASSLLAAASYNEQFF

v_call: TRBV19
j_call: TRBJ1-5
clone_size: .
d_call: .
cdr3_nt: TGTGCCAGTAGTACCGCCCCTTCAGGGGTGTCTCAGCCCCAGCATTTT
cdr3_aa: CASSTAPSGVSQPQHF

v_call: TRBV27
j_call: TRBJ2-2
clone_size: .
d_call: TRBD2
cdr3_nt: TGTGCCAGCAGTTTGTATACTAGCGGGAGGGCGTTAGGCACCGGGGAGCTGTTTTTT
cdr3_aa: CASSLYTSGRALGTGELFF

v_call: TRBV5-1
j_call: TRBJ2-1
clone_size: many
d_call: .
cdr3_nt: TGCGCCAGCAGCTTGGACATAGGGTCCTCCTACAATGAGCAGTTCTTC
cdr3_aa: CASSLDIGSSYNEQFF

v_call: TRBV30
j_call: TRBJ2-1
clone_size: many
d_call: .
cdr3_nt: TGTGCCTGGAAAAAATACAATGAGCAGTTCTTC
cdr3_aa: CAWKKYNEQFF

v_call: TRBV20-1
j_call: TRBJ2-7
clone_size: few
d_call: .
cdr3_nt: TGCAGTGTTACCTCCCCAGCCCACTACGAGCAGTACTTC
cdr3_aa: CSVTSPAHYEQYF

v_call: TRBV9
j_call: TRBJ1-1
clone_size: .
d_call: TRBD1
cdr3_nt: TGTGCCTGCAGCGTAGGGACAGTGAACACTGAAGCTTTCTTT
cdr3_aa: CACSVGTVNTEAFF

v_call: TRBV5-1
j_call: TRBJ2-5
clone_size: .
d_call: .
cdr3_nt: TGCGCCAGCAGCCTTCCCACTAGCTCGGAGACCCAGTACTTC
cdr3_aa: CASSLPTSSETQYF

v_call: TRBV24-1
j_call: TRBJ2-5
clone_size: few
d_call: .
cdr3_nt: TGTGCCACCAGTGATTTCGGAGAAGGGGGGCACCAAGAGACCCAGTACTTC
cdr3_aa: CATSDFGEGGHQETQYF

v_call: TRBV7-9
j_call: TRBJ2-7
clone_size: .
d_call: .
cdr3_nt: TGTGCCAGCAGCACCTGGGACAACTACGAGCAGTACTTC
cdr3_aa: CASSTWDNYEQYF

v_call: TRBV9
j_call: TRBJ2-5
clone_size: .
d_call: TRBD2
cdr3_nt: TGTGCCAGCAGCAAGGGCGGGGGACAAGAGACCCAGTACTTC
cdr3_aa: CASSKGGGQETQYF

v_call: TRBV11-2
j_call: TRBJ2-2
clone_size: many
d_call: TRBD2
cdr3_nt: TGTGCCAGCAGTTTCAGGACTAGCGATCCCGGGGAGCTGTTTTTT
cdr3_aa: CASSFRTSDPGELFF

v_call: TRBV25-1
j_call: TRBJ2-3
clone_size: many
d_call: .
cdr3_nt: TGTGCCAGCAGTGATGGGGGGCCGACAGATACGCAGTATTTT
cdr3_aa: CASSDGGPTDTQYF

v_call: TRBV3-1
j_call: TRBJ2-1
clone_size: .
d_call: TRBD2
cdr3_nt: TGTGCCAGCAGCCAAGCAGCGGGGGGGCGGAGTCCAGGAATGAATGAGCAGTTCTTC
cdr3_aa: CASSQAAGGRSPGMNEQFF

v_call: TRBV11-1
j_call: TRBJ2-7
clone_size: .
d_call: TRBD1
cdr3_nt: TGTGCCAGCAGCTTCACAGGGGCCTACGAGCAGTACTTC
cdr3_aa: CASSFTGAYEQYF

v_call: TRBV4-3
j_call: TRBJ2-1
clone_size: few
d_call: TRBD2
cdr3_nt: TGCGCCAGCAGCCAAGGGACTAGTAGAATCTCCTACAATGAGCAGTTCTTC
cdr3_aa: CASSQGTSRISYNEQFF

v_call: TRBV14
j_call: TRBJ2-5
clone_size: .
d_call: .
cdr3_nt: TGTGCCAGCAGCCAACGGGGGTTAAAGACCCAGTACTTC
cdr3_aa: CASSQRGLKTQYF

v_call: TRBV15
j_call: TRBJ2-3
clone_size: few
d_call: .
cdr3_nt: TGTGCCACCAGCAGAGAGGGTGAAGCAGATACGCAGTATTTT
cdr3_aa: CATSREGEADTQYF

v_call: TRBV5-6
j_call: TRBJ2-7
clone_size: many
d_call: .
cdr3_nt: TGTGCCAGCAGCAAGGACAGCGAGCAGTACTTC
cdr3_aa: CASSKDSEQYF

v_call: TRBV4-2
j_call: TRBJ2-1
clone_size: many
d_call: .
cdr3_nt: TGTGCCAGCAGCCAAGATCCTGCCCTACTCAATGAGCAGTTCTTC
cdr3_aa: CASSQDPALLNEQFF

v_call: TRBV27
j_call: TRBJ2-7
clone_size: many
d_call: TRBD2
cdr3_nt: TGTGCCAGCAGCCGACTAGCGGGAACCAACGAGCAGTACTTC
cdr3_aa: CASSRLAGTNEQYF

v_call: TRBV7-2
j_call: TRBJ1-1
clone_size: many
d_call: .
cdr3_nt: TGTGCCAGCAGCTTTGGTGGGTTGTTGAACACTGAAGCTTTCTTT
cdr3_aa: CASSFGGLLNTEAFF

v_call: TRBV3-1
j_call: TRBJ2-1
clone_size: few
d_call: .
cdr3_nt: TGTGCCAGCAGCCAAGATTTCGGGCTAGCGGAGGGGGGTGAGCAGTTCTTC
cdr3_aa: CASSQDFGLAEGGEQFF

v_call: TRBV27
j_call: TRBJ2-7
clone_size: few
d_call: .
cdr3_nt: TGTGCCAGCAGTGAAGAGACGGGCCCCTACGAGCAGTACTTC
cdr3_aa: CASSEETGPYEQYF

v_call: TRBV10-3
j_call: TRBJ2-2
clone_size: few
d_call: TRBD1
cdr3_nt: TGTGCCATCGCCCCCGGGACAGGGAATCCCGGGGAGCTGTTTTTT
cdr3_aa: CAIAPGTGNPGELFF

v_call: TRBV9
j_call: TRBJ1-1
clone_size: .
d_call: .
cdr3_nt: TGTGCCAGCAGCGTAGGTATGGAGAACACTGAAGCTTTCTTT
cdr3_aa: CASSVGMENTEAFF

v_call: TRBV6-2/TRBV6-3
j_call: TRBJ2-1
clone_size: few
d_call: TRBD2
cdr3_nt: TGTGCCAGCATTCGCGATCGGGCTAGCGGGAGTACCCATGAGCAGTTCTTC
cdr3_aa: CASIRDRASGSTHEQFF

v_call: TRBV5-1
j_call: TRBJ1-4
clone_size: .
d_call: TRBD1
cdr3_nt: TGCGCCAGCAGCCCCGGACAGGGTGATAAAGAAAAACTGTTTTTT
cdr3_aa: CASSPGQGDKEKLFF